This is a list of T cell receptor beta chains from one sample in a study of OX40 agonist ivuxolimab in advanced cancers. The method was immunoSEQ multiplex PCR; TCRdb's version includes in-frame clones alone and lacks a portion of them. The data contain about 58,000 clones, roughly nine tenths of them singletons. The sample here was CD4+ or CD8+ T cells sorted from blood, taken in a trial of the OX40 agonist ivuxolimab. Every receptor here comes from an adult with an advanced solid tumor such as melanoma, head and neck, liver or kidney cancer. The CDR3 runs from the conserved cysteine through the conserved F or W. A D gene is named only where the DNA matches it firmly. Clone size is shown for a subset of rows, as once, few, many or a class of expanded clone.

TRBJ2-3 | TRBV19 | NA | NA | CASSIQLASTDTQYF | TGTGCCAGTAGTATACAACTCGCGAGCACAGATACGCAGTATTTT
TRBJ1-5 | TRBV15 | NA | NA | CATSPNLNQPQHF | TGTGCCACCAGTCCCAACCTAAATCAGCCCCAGCATTTT
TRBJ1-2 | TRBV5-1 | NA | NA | CASSEDSGNYGYTF | TGCGCCAGCAGCGAGGACAGCGGCAACTATGGCTACACCTTC
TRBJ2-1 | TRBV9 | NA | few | CASSVGQSDEQFF | TGTGCCAGCAGCGTAGGACAGTCCGATGAGCAGTTCTTC
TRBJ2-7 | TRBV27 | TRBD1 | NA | CASSRTGRYEQYF | TGTGCCAGCAGTCGGACAGGGCGCTACGAGCAGTACTTC
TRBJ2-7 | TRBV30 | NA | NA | CAWSPMGRGEYEQYF | TGTGCCTGGAGTCCGATGGGGAGGGGGGAGTACGAGCAGTACTTC
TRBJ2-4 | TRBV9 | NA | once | CASSVAARGAKNIQYF | TGTGCCAGCAGCGTAGCGGCCAGGGGAGCCAAAAACATTCAGTACTTC
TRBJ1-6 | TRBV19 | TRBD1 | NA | CASSWGQTSSPLHF | TGTGCCAGTAGTTGGGGACAGACAAGTTCACCCCTCCACTTT
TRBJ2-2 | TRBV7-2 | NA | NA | CASSLGTLNTGELFF | TGTGCCAGCAGCTTGGGGACTCTGAACACCGGGGAGCTGTTTTTT
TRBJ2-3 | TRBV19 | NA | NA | CASSTGDTQYF | TGTGCCAGTAGTACAGGGGATACGCAGTATTTT
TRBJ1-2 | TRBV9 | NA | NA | CASSPRDGYGYTF | TGTGCCAGCAGCCCCCGGGACGGTTATGGCTACACCTTC
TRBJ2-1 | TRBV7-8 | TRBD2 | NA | CASSPRTSGGQSSYNEQFF | TGTGCCAGCAGCCCAAGGACTAGCGGGGGCCAGAGCTCCTACAATGAGCAGTTCTTC
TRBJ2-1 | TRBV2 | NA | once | CASSDSGQSYNEQFF | TGTGCCAGCAGTGATAGCGGACAATCCTACAATGAGCAGTTCTTC
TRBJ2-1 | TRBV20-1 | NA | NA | CSAVNRDEQFF | TGCAGTGCAGTAAACAGGGATGAGCAGTTCTTC
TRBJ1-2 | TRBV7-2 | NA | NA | CASSSTWGPRGYTF | TGTGCCAGCAGCTCAACCTGGGGCCCCCGGGGCTACACCTTC
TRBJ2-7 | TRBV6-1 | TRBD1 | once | CASSLQGAGSYEQYF | TGTGCCAGCAGTCTACAGGGGGCAGGCTCCTACGAGCAGTACTTC
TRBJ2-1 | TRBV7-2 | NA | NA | CASSFSPEAYNEQFF | TGTGCCAGCAGCTTTTCGCCTGAGGCCTACAATGAGCAGTTCTTC
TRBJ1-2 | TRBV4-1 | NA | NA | CASSQELYGEGRRANYGYTF | TGCGCCAGCAGCCAAGAATTATACGGGGAGGGCCGTAGAGCTAACTATGGCTACACCTTC
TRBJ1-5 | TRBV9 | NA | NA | CASSVAGTGQPQHF | TGTGCCAGCAGCGTAGCAGGGACCGGTCAGCCCCAGCATTTT
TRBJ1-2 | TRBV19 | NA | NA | CASSGQVDGYTF | TGTGCCAGTAGTGGGCAGGTGGATGGCTACACCTTC
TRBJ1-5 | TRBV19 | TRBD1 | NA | CASSRPDRGLRNQPQHF | TGTGCCAGTAGTAGGCCCGACAGGGGCCTTCGCAATCAGCCCCAGCATTTT
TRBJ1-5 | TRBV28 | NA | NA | CASSFYFRGRASNQPQHF | TGTGCCAGCAGTTTTTATTTTCGGGGGAGGGCTAGCAATCAGCCCCAGCATTTT
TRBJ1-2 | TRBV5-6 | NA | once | CASSKNGDYGYTF | TGTGCCAGCAGCAAAAACGGGGACTATGGCTACACCTTC
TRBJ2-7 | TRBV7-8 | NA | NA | CASSYKRFYAQYF | TGTGCCAGCAGCTACAAGCGGTTTTACGCGCAGTACTTC
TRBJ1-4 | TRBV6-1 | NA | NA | CASAGYNEKLFF | TGTGCCAGCGCAGGCTATAATGAAAAACTGTTTTTT
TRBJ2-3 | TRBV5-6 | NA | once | CASSLMGREPNTQYF | TGTGCCAGCAGCTTGATGGGCCGAGAACCGAATACGCAGTATTTT
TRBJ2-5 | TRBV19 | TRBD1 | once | CASSGQGAGETQYF | TGTGCCAGTTCTGGACAGGGGGCCGGAGAGACCCAGTACTTC
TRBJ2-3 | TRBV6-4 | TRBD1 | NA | CASRHRDRGEDTQYF | TGTGCCAGCAGACACCGGGACAGGGGTGAAGATACGCAGTATTTT
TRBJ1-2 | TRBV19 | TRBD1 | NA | CASSIRDRGSNYGYTF | TGTGCCAGTAGTATACGCGACAGGGGCAGTAACTATGGCTACACCTTC
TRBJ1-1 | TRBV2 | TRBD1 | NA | CASSPDRGRETEAFF | TGTGCCAGCAGTCCGGACAGGGGGCGCGAAACTGAAGCTTTCTTT
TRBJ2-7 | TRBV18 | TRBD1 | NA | CASSPIGGQALSYEQYF | TGTGCCAGCTCACCGATCGGCGGACAGGCCCTTTCCTACGAGCAGTACTTC
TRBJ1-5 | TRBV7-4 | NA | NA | CASSLKGFHQPQHF | TGTGCCAGCAGCTTAAAAGGGTTTCATCAGCCCCAGCATTTT
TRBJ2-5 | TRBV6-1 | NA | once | CASRRDPFQETQYF | TGTGCCAGCAGACGGGACCCCTTCCAAGAGACCCAGTACTTC
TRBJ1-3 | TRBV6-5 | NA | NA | CASSPQSSGNTIYF | TGTGCCAGCAGTCCTCAAAGCTCTGGAAACACCATATATTTT
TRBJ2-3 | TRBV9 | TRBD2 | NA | CASNPGLAGWDTQYF | TGTGCCAGCAATCCGGGACTAGCGGGATGGGATACGCAGTATTTT
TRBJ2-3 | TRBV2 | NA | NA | CASKEGGDTQYF | TGTGCCAGCAAGGAGGGCGGGGATACGCAGTATTTT
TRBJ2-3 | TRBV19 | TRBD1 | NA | CASSPQGVTDTQYF | TGTGCCAGTAGTCCTCAGGGGGTCACAGATACGCAGTATTTT
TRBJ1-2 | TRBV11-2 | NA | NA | CASSLDEHYGYTF | TGTGCCAGCAGCTTGGACGAGCACTATGGCTACACCTTC
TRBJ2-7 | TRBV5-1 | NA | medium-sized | CASSLIGNEQYF | TGCGCCAGCAGCTTGATCGGCAACGAGCAGTACTTC
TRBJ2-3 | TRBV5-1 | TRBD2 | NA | CASTRGERIDTQYF | TGCGCCAGCACTCGGGGGGAAAGGATAGATACGCAGTATTTT
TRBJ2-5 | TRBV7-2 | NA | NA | CASSHAARRETQYF | TGTGCCAGCAGCCACGCAGCCAGGCGGGAGACCCAGTACTTC
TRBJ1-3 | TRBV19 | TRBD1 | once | CASSILPDRGSSGNTIYF | TGTGCCAGTAGTATTCTCCCCGACAGGGGGAGCTCTGGAAACACCATATATTTT
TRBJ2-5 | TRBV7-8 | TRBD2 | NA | CASSSRIGTSGVQETQYF | TGTGCCAGCAGCAGCCGAATCGGGACTAGCGGGGTACAAGAGACCCAGTACTTC
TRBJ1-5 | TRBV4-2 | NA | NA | CASSFTGYSNQPQHF | TGTGCCAGCAGCTTCACAGGTTATAGCAATCAGCCCCAGCATTTT
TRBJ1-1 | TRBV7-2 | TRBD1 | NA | CASRLDRGRNTEAFF | TGTGCCAGCAGGTTAGACAGGGGACGAAACACTGAAGCTTTCTTT
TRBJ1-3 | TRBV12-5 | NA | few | CASGHTSAGNTIYF | TGTGCTAGTGGCCATACTTCGGCTGGAAACACCATATATTTT
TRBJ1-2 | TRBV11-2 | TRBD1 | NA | CASSLTGGTLYGYTF | TGTGCCAGCAGCTTGACAGGGGGTACCCTCTATGGCTACACCTTC
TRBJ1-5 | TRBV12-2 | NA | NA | CASRLVRVQEIQPQHF | TGTGCAAGTCGCTTAGTTCGGGTGCAAGAAATTCAGCCCCAGCATTTT